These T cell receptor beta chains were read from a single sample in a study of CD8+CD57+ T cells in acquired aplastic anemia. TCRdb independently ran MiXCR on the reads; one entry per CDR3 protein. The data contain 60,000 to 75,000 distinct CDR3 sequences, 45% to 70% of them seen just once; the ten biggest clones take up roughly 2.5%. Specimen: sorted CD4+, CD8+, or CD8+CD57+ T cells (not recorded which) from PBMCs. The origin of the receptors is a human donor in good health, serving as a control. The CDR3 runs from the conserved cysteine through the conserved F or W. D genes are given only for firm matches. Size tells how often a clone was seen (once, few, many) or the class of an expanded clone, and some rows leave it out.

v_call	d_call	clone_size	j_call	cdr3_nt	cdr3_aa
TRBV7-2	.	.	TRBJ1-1	TGTGCCAGCAGCCAGACAATTAACACTGAAGCTTTCTTT	CASSQTINTEAFF
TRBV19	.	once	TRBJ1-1	TGTGCCAGTAGTATAGGACTTGGTGAAGCTTTCTTT	CASSIGLGEAFF
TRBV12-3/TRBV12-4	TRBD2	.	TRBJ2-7	TGTGCCATCAGTGCTAGGGCTAGCGGGAGGCTCTACGAGCAGTACTTC	CAISARASGRLYEQYF
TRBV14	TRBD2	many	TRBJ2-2	TGTGCCTCTAGGGTAGCGGGGAACACCGGGGAGCTGTTTTTT	CASRVAGNTGELFF
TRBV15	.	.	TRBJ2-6	TGTGCCACCAGCAGCGAAAACTCCGGCTCTGGGGCCAACGTCCTGACTTTC	CATSSENSGSGANVLTF
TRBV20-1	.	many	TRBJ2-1	TGCAGTGCTAGAGATCCTTCGGGGGACTCCTACAATGAGCAGTTCTTC	CSARDPSGDSYNEQFF
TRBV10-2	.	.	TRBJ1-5	TGCGCCAGCGGTGACGGGCTCTATAGCAATCAGCCCCAGCATTTT	CASGDGLYSNQPQHF
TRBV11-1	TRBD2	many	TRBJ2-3	TGTGCCAGCAGCTTTTACGCGGGAGTCACAGATACGCAGTATTTT	CASSFYAGVTDTQYF
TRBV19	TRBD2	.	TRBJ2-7	TGTGCCAGTAGTATAGATGGCGGGAGCTACGAGCAGTACTTC	CASSIDGGSYEQYF
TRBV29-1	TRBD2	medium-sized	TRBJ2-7	TGCAGCGCCCGACTAGCTTCCGAGCAGTACTTC	CSARLASEQYF
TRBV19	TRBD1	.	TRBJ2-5	TGTGCCAGTAGTATTTCGGACAGGGTCGAAGAGACCCAGTACTTC	CASSISDRVEETQYF
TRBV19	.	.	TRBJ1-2	TGTGCCAGTAGCCCGTACACAGGGCGCTCTGGCTACACCTTC	CASSPYTGRSGYTF
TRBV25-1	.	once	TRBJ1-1	TGTGCCAGCAGTTACTCGAGGGGGGCCATGAACACTGAAGCTTTCTTT	CASSYSRGAMNTEAFF
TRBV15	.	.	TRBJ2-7	TGTGCCACCAGCAGAGTAGTGACCGACGAGCAGTACTTC	CATSRVVTDEQYF
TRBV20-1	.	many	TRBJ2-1	TGCAGTGCTAGAGGGTCAACGGGAGAAAGAGGGAATGAGCAGTTCTTC	CSARGSTGERGNEQFF
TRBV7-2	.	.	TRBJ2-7	TGTGCCAGCAGTATCGTCCCCTACGAGCAGTACTTC	CASSIVPYEQYF
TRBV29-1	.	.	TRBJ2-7	TGCAGCGCGGGGGATCTCGCCTTCGAGCAGTACTTC	CSAGDLAFEQYF
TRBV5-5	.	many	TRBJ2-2	TGTGCCAGCGAACCGGCCCCGGCTAGCGCGAACACCGGGGAGCTGTTTTTT	CASEPAPASANTGELFF
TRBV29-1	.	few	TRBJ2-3	TGCAGCGTTGGGGCGGGGACAGTTAGCACAGATACGCAGTATTTT	CSVGAGTVSTDTQYF
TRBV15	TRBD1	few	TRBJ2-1	TGTGCCACCAGCAGTCCGTACGGGACAGGCAACTACAATGAGCAGTTCTTC	CATSSPYGTGNYNEQFF
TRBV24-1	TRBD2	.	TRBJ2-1	TGTGCCACCAGTGGGACTAGCGGGGGGGTTGACAATGAGCAGTTCTTC	CATSGTSGGVDNEQFF
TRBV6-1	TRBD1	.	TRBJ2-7	TGTGCCAGCAGATTCGACAGGGCTGGCCTCTACGAGCAGTACTTC	CASRFDRAGLYEQYF
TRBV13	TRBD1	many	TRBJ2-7	TGTGCCAGCAGTCCCCCGGGACAGCTTATTGTCGAGCAGTACTTC	CASSPPGQLIVEQYF
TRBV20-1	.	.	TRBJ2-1	TGCAGTGCTAGAGATATCCGAGGGCCGCCGACCTACAATGAGCAGTTCTTC	CSARDIRGPPTYNEQFF
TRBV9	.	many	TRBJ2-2	TGTGCCAGCAGCGTAGGTAATCTTAACACCGGGGAGCTGTTTTTT	CASSVGNLNTGELFF
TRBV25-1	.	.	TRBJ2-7	TGTGCCAGCAGTGATTGGAAACACTACGAGCAGTACTTC	CASSDWKHYEQYF
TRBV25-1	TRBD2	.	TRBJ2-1	TGTGCCAGCAGTGCCGGGGGGGGTTCCTACAATGAGCAGTTCTTC	CASSAGGGSYNEQFF
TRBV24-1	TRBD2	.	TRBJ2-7	TGTGCCACCTCAGGGCTAGCGGCAGCCTACGAGCAGTACTTC	CATSGLAAAYEQYF